The 8 T cell receptor beta chains reported below all come from one sample, sequenced in a study of blood T cell repertoires in COVID-19. TCRdb's table, derived via immunoSEQ multiplex PCR, lists solely in-frame clones and lacks some. The repertoire holds roughly 170,000 clones, with around 72% as singletons. The sequenced sample was peripheral blood. These receptors were obtained from an elderly woman with acute or convalescent COVID-19.

This chain connects TRBV6-6 to TRBJ2-1, with D perhaps TRBD2 (6 bases). The V and J ends lost 0 bases and 2 bases respectively, with 8 bases between them. Germline V gene sequence: CDR1 MNHNY, CDR2 SVGAGI (reference sequence). This CDR3 has 15 amino acids. The CDR3 is CASSYSAGPYNEQFF. CDR3 nucleotide sequence: TGTGCCAGCAGTTACTCGGCGGGACCCTACAATGAGCAGTTCTTC.

The rearrangement links TRBV5-1 to TRBJ1-2; tentative D call: TRBD1 (6 bases). The V gene lost 4 bases and the J gene lost 8 bases, with 15 bases spanning the gap. This CDR3 is 13 amino acids long. Germline CDR1 is SGHRS and CDR2 is YFSETQ. CDR3 sequence reads: CASSVSGADGYTF. DNA for the CDR3: TGCGCCAGCAGCGTATCAGGGGCGGACGGCTACACCTTC.

The genes are TRBV29-1 and TRBJ2-1; D is undetermined. V gave up 6 bases and J gave up 8 bases, with 8 bases separating them. CDR1 SQVTM and CDR2 ANQGSEA come from the germline V gene. This CDR3 is 10 amino acids long. CDR3 sequence: CSVGQDEQFF. The CDR3 coding sequence is TGCAGCGTCGGCCAGGATGAGCAGTTCTTC.

The chain joins TRBV11-2 to TRBJ1-1, with 7 bases aligning to TRBD1. The CDR3 runs to 15 residues. Germline V gene sequence: CDR1 SGHAT, CDR2 FQNNGV. V lost 3 bases, J lost 3 bases, and 7 bases stayed unmatched. The CDR3 DNA reads TGTGCCAGCAGCTTGAGACAGGGAGGTGACACTGAAGCTTTCTTT. It is translated as CASSLRQGGDTEAFF.

The gene calls are TRBV7-2 and TRBJ2-1; 8 nucleotides match TRBD2. There are 15 residues in the CDR3. V trimming: 2 bases; J trimming: 11 bases; junction bases outside the gene matches: 11. The germline V gene has CDR1 SGHTA and CDR2 FQGNSA. The CDR3, as DNA: TGTGCCAGCAGCTTACTTAGCGGGAATGAAGCCCAGCAGTTCTTC. This codes for CASSLLSGNEAQQFF. The full variable domain, completed using reference TRBV7-2 and TRBJ2-1, is GAGVSQSPSNKVTEKGKDVELRCDPISGHTALYWYRQSLGQGLEFLIYFQGNSAPDKSGLPSDRFSAERTGGSVSTLTIQRTQQEDSAVYLCASSLLSGNEAQQFFGPGTRLTVL.

V is TRBV30 and J is TRBJ2-6; TRBD1 matches 7 bases. V dropped 2 bases and J dropped 2; count of bases not matched to a gene: 3. This CDR3 comprises 15 residues. The germline V gene has CDR1 GTSNPN and CDR2 SVGIG (reference sequence). CDR3 in amino acids: CAWSLGQAGANVLTF. DNA for the CDR3: TGTGCCTGGAGTCTAGGACAGGCTGGGGCCAACGTCCTGACTTTC.

V is TRBV6-5 and J is TRBJ2-6; D not certain. V gave up 7 bases and J gave up 1 base, with 11 bases separating them. The V gene's germline CDR1 is MNHEY and CDR2 SVGAGI. This CDR3 comprises 15 residues. This CDR3 reads CASILDLSGANVLTF. CDR3 nucleotides: TGTGCCAGCATCCTAGACCTTTCTGGGGCCAACGTCCTGACTTTC.

The V call is TRBV30, the J call TRBJ1-6, with 8 positions matching TRBD1. The CDR3 loop spans 15 amino acids. Germline CDR1 reads GTSNPN; CDR2 reads SVGIG (reference sequence). V was clipped by 2 bases and J by 6 bases; unmatched bases: 6. This chain's CDR3 is CAWSRGDRGNSPLHF. DNA of the CDR3: TGTGCCTGGAGTAGGGGCGACAGGGGTAATTCACCCCTCCACTTT.